The source of this TCR beta chain is a study of technical replicates of blood from several donors. Germline trimming cut 5 bases from V and 11 bases from J; bases unmatched to any gene: 6. The germline V gene encodes CDR1 PRHDT and CDR2 FYEKMQ (reference sequence). The CDR3 extends over 12 amino acids. TCRdb keeps only in-frame clones here, not all; method: immunoSEQ multiplex PCR. The table includes approximately 94,000 clones, 90% to 96% detected once. The V gene is TRBV13, the J gene TRBJ2-3; 8 positions match TRBD2. The source is a human donor in good health. Material for sequencing was T cells isolated from PBMCs. The CDR3 loop reads CASSTVAGMQYF. For the CDR3, the DNA is TGTGCCAGCAGCACCGTAGCGGGGATGCAGTATTTT.